The text below deals with one T cell receptor (beta chain). The record originates from a study of cytomegalovirus exposure and HLA in healthy donors. With 0 bases removed from V and 7 bases from J, the gap between germline ends came to 22 bases. Germline CDR1 is MNHNS and CDR2 is SASEGT. The length of the CDR3 is 17 residues. This PCR relied on a set of 60 Vbeta primers and 13 Jbeta primers. The data were produced by immunoSEQ multiplex PCR, yet TCRdb's version contains in-frame clones alone and is incomplete. The sample shows 100,000 to 150,000 clones, about 81% of them seen only once. The chain recombines TRBV6-1 with TRBJ2-7, with TRBD2 as a possible D gene (5 bases). The sequenced sample consisted of PBMCs. This TCR was recovered from a woman in her 30s in good health and CMV-seronegative. The CDR3 nucleotides are TGTGCCAGCAGTGAAGCTCTGGCGGCGGCCCCATCGGGGGAGCAGTACTTC. Amino acid sequence: CASSEALAAAPSGEQYF.